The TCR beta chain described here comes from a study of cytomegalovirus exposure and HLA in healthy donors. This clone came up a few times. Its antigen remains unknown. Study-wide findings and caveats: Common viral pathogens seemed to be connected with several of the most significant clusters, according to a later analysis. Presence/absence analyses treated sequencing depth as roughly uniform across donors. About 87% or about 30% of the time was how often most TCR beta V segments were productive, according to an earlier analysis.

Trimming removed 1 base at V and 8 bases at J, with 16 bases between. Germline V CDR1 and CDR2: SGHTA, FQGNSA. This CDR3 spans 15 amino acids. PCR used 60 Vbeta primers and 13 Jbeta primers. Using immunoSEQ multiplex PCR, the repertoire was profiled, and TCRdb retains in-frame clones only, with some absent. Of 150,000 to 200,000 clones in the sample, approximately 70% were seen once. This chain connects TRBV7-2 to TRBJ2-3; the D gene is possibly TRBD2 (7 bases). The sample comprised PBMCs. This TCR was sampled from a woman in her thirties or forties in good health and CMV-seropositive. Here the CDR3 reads CASSLGGASGGTQYF. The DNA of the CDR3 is TGTGCCAGCAGCTTAGGGGGGGCCTCGGGGGGTACGCAGTATTTT.